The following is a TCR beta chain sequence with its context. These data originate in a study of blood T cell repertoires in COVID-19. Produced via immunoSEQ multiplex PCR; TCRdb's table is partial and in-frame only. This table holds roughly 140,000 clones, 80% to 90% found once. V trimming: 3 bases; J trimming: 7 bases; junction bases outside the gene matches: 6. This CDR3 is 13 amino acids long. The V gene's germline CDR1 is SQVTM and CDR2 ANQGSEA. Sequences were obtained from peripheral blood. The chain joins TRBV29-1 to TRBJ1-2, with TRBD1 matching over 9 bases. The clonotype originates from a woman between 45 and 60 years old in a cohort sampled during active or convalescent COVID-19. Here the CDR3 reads CSVEGQGYGGYTF. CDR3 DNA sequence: TGCAGCGTTGAGGGACAGGGATACGGTGGCTACACCTTC.